This TCR beta chain derives from a study of cytomegalovirus exposure and HLA in healthy donors. Study-wide background: The roughly 120 validation repertoires and the 650 to 850 first-cohort repertoires shared a platform, a later analysis reported.

The data were produced by immunoSEQ multiplex PCR, yet TCRdb's version contains in-frame clones alone and is incomplete. The table records over 55,000 clones, 90% to 97% of them present only once. CDR3 length equals 15 residues. Germline V gives CDR1 SGHRS, CDR2 YFSETQ. V shed 2 bases and J shed 4 bases, with 12 bases lying between them. About this clone itself: Its antigen is not identified.

Study-level results: The study listed 164 cytomegalovirus-associated TCR beta chains. Clusters of TCRs from the first cohort tended to co-occur in the 120 or so validation repertoires (as a later analysis found). The CMV antigen specificity of a few CMV-associated chains was confirmed through in vitro analysis.

This sequence was found in a man younger than 30 in good health and CMV-seronegative. The chain uses TRBV5-1 and TRBJ2-2; maybe TRBD1 (6 bases). The sample taken for sequencing was PBMCs. CDR3 in amino acids: CASSLADRSTGELFF. CDR3 nucleotide sequence: TGCGCCAGCAGCTTAGCAGACAGGAGCACCGGGGAGCTGTTTTTT. The full variable domain, rest sourced from reference TRBV5-1 and TRBJ2-2, is KAGVTQTPRYLIKTRGQQVTLSCSPISGHRSVSWYQQTPGQGLQFLFEYFSETQRNKGNFPGRFSGRQFSNSRSEMNVSTLELGDSALYLCASSLADRSTGELFFGEGSRLTVL.